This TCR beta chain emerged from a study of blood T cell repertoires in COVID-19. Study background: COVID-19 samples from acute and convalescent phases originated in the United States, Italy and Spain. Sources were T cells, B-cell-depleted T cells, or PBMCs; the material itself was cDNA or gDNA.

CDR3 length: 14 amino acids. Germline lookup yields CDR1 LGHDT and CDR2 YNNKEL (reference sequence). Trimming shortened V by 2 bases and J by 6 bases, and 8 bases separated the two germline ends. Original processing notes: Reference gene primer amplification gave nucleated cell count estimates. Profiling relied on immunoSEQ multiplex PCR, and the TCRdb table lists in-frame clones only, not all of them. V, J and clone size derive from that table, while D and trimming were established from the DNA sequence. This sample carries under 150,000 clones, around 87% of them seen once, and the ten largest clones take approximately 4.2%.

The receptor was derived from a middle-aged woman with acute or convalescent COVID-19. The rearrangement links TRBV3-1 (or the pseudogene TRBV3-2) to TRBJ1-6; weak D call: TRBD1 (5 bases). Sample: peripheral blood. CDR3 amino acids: CASSQFGGNSPLHF. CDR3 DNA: TGTGCCAGCAGCCAATTCGGGGGTAATTCACCCCTCCACTTT.